One and the same sample provided the 9 T cell receptor beta chains below, sequenced in a study of T cell repertoires in cytomegalovirus infection. MiXCR, applied by TCRdb to the reads, yields one record per CDR3 protein. The sample yields approximately 310,000 distinct CDR3 sequences, just under 25% seen once. For these receptors, no antigen is known. Sequenced material: cultured PBMCs, taken from culture after CMV antigen stimulation. Receptors were obtained from a human donor in good health (CMV status not recorded). Some clones in this sample may be carry-over from other donors' samples.

This sequence joins TRBV25-1 and TRBJ1-2; TRBD1 might be the D (6 bases). CDR3 length: 13 amino acids. Germline loops: CDR1 MGHDK, CDR2 SYGVNS. Trimming took off 4 bases at V and 7 bases at J, with 13 bases between the two ends. CDR3 in amino acids: CASSVDRQIGYTF. The DNA for the CDR3 is TGTGCCAGCAGTGTAGACAGGCAAATTGGCTACACCTTC.

This clonotype occurred a few times. The V gene is TRBV2, the J gene TRBJ1-1; D is ambiguous. The CDR3 is made up of 12 amino acids. V lost 7 bases and J 4 bases, leaving 10 bases between the germline ends. CDR1 and CDR2 from the germline V gene are SNHLY and FYNNEI. The CDR3 is CASTRWVTEAFF. The CDR3 DNA is TGTGCCAGCACCCGGTGGGTCACTGAAGCTTTCTTT.

This clonotype was observed a few times. The chain uses TRBV19 and TRBJ2-1, with 9 bases matching TRBD1. Germline V CDR1 and CDR2: LNHDA, SQIVND (reference sequence). The V and J ends lost 9 bases and 7 bases, in that order; junction bases with no gene match: 10. The CDR3 spans 14 residues. This chain's CDR3 is CASQGQGLGNEQFF. The CDR3 bases are TGTGCCAGCCAAGGACAGGGGCTGGGTAATGAGCAGTTCTTC.

This clonotype was counted at least ten times. The J gene is TRBJ1-5, the V gene TRBV6-1, with 10 bases lining up with TRBD1. CDR1 is MNHNS, CDR2 SASEGT, per germline. The CDR3 has 14 residues. Losses at the gene ends were 6 bases for V and 6 bases for J; bases not matched to a gene: 5. This chain's CDR3 is CASRKDRGGQPQHF. The CDR3 DNA reads as TGTGCCAGCAGGAAGGACAGGGGGGGTCAGCCCCAGCATTTT.

This clonotype was found many times. The J gene is TRBJ1-2, the V gene TRBV7-2, with 7 bases fitting TRBD1. CDR3 length: 14 amino acids. CDR1 is SGHTA and CDR2 is FQGNSA in the germline V gene. V lost 5 bases, J lost 8 bases, and 11 bases stayed unmatched. CDR3 sequence: CASSPRTGISGYTF. The CDR3 DNA reads as TGTGCCAGCAGCCCTCGGACAGGAATAAGCGGCTACACCTTC. The variable domain in full, completed from reference TRBV7-2 and TRBJ1-2, reads GAGVSQSPSNKVTEKGKDVELRCDPISGHTALYWYRQSLGQGLEFLIYFQGNSAPDKSGLPSDRFSAERTGGSVSTLTIQRTQQEDSAVYLCASSPRTGISGYTFGSGTRLTVV.

This clonotype was counted many times. The CDR3 DNA reads as TGTGCCAGCAGCCCTAGCGGGACAGTTTACGAGCAGTACTTC. Amino acid sequence: CASSPSGTVYEQYF. The chain is built from TRBV7-2 and TRBJ2-7; 9 nucleotides agree with TRBD2. Trimming removed 5 bases from V and 4 bases from J; junction bases left unmatched: 6. Germline-derived CDR1 and CDR2 are SGHTA and FQGNSA. The CDR3 contains 14 residues. Drawing the rest from reference TRBV7-2 and TRBJ2-7, the complete variable domain is GAGVSQSPSNKVTEKGKDVELRCDPISGHTALYWYRQSLGQGLEFLIYFQGNSAPDKSGLPSDRFSAERTGGSVSTLTIQRTQQEDSAVYLCASSPSGTVYEQYFGPGTRLTVT.

The CDR3 DNA reads TGTGCCAGCAGTCCTCTCGGGACTAGCGGGAGAGGGGAGCAGTTCTTC. Its translation: CASSPLGTSGRGEQFF. The chain joins TRBV6-1 to TRBJ2-1; TRBD2 matches 14 bases. This CDR3 has 16 amino acids. The germline CDR1 and CDR2 sequences are MNHNS and SASEGT. V was pared by 5 bases and J by 10 bases, with 10 bases of the junction left unmatched.

This clonotype was seen ten or more times. This chain joins TRBV20-1 and TRBJ1-5; D remains ambiguous. This CDR3 region has 14 residues. Trimming removed 1 base from V and 5 bases from J, with 12 bases in between. Germline V gene sequence: CDR1 DFQATT, CDR2 SNEGSKA (reference sequence). The CDR3 is CSARAAGSYQPQHF. In DNA, the CDR3 is TGCAGTGCTAGAGCGGCAGGAAGTTATCAGCCCCAGCATTTT.

This clonotype turned up a few times. This rearrangement joins TRBV7-9 to TRBJ2-2; D not certain. Germline CDR1 and CDR2: SEHNR and FQNEAQ (reference sequence). The V end was cut by 2 bases, the J end by 6 bases, with 10 bases between. The CDR3 totals 14 residues. The DNA for the CDR3 is TGTGCCAGCAGCTTATCACAGATTTCCGGGGAGCTGTTTTTT. Encoded protein: CASSLSQISGELFF.